The entry below describes one T cell receptor beta chain. No antigen is known for it. TRB was amplified from 250 ng of peripheral blood genomic DNA per sample. TRB rearrangements were amplified by touch-down multiplex PCR with mixed TRB-A/B primers. Reanalyzing the multiplex PCR reads, TCRdb keeps one entry per CDR3 protein, without DNA. The table lists about 8,300 distinct CDR3 sequences, with about 3% in the top ten. The source of the sample is a study of T cell clusters in autoimmune cytopenias. Study-level results: The T cell clusters were defined only in silico, without experimental functional validation. Primary autoimmune cytopenia patients appeared to lack physiological T cell clusters present in healthy donors. Active autoimmune hepatitis patients had roughly 2.7-fold fewer exclusive TRB clusters than healthy donors. TRB repertoire shifts in secondary cytopenia and chronic lymphocytic leukemia mostly reflected lymphoma, not autoimmunity.

From germline, CDR1 is SGHAT and CDR2 FQNNGV. The CDR3 runs 17 residues. The chain has TRBV11-2 and TRBJ2-2; TCRdb outputs TRBD2, but without DNA this stays unchecked. The source of this sequence is a human donor with an autoimmune cytopenia or autoimmune hepatitis (not recorded which). What was sequenced was peripheral blood. The CDR3 protein is CASSLPMGGANTGELFF.